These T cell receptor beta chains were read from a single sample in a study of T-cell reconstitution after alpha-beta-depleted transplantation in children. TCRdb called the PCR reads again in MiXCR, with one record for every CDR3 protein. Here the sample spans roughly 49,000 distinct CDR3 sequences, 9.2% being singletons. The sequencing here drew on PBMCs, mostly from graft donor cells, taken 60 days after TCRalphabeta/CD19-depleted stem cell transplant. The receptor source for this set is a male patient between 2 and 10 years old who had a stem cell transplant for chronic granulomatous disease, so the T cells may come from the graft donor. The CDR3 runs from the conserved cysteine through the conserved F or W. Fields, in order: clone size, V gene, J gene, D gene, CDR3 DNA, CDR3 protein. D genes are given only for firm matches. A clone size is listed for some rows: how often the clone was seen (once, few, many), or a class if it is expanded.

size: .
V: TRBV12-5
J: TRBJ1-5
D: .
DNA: TGTGCTAGTGGTCCCAACTTACAGGGCCCCAATCAGCCCCAGCATTTT
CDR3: CASGPNLQGPNQPQHF

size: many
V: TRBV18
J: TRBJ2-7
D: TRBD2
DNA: TGTGCCAGCTCACCACCTGAATCAAGCGGGAGGGGTCGAGAGCAGTACTTC
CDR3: CASSPPESSGRGREQYF

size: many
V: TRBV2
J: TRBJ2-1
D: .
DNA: TGTGCCAGCAGCTTAGCGCCGGCATCCTACAATGAGCAGTTCTTC
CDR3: CASSLAPASYNEQFF

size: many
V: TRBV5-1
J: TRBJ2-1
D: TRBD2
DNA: TGCGCCAGCAGCTTAGCGGGACCCTACAATGAGCAGTTCTTC
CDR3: CASSLAGPYNEQFF

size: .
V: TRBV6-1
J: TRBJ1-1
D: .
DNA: TGTGCCAGCAGTGAATGGATGAACACTGAAGCTTTCTTT
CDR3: CASSEWMNTEAFF

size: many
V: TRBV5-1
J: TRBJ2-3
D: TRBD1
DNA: TGCGCCTCCACCCTCTACGGACAGGGAGGTACAGATACGCAGTATTTT
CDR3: CASTLYGQGGTDTQYF

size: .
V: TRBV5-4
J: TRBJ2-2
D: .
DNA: TGTGCCAGCAGCCGCGGTGGGGAGCTGTTTTTT
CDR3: CASSRGGELFF

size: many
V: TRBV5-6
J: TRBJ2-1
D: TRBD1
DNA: TGTGCCAGCAGTCCCGGGACAGGGTTTTATGAGCAGTTCTTC
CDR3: CASSPGTGFYEQFF

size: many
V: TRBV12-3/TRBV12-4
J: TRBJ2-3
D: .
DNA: TGTGCCAGCAGTTGGGGCGGGCCAGATACGCAGTATTTT
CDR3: CASSWGGPDTQYF

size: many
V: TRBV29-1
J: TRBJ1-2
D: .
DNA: TGCAGCGTTGACCCGCTGGGCGCAGGAGGCCCCTATGGCTACACCTTC
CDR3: CSVDPLGAGGPYGYTF

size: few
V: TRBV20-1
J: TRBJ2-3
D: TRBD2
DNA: TGCAGTGCAAAAAAGACTAGCGGGAAAACCACAGATACGCAGTATTTT
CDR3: CSAKKTSGKTTDTQYF

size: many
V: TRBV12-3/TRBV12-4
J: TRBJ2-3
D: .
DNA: TGTGCCAGCAGTTCGTTACGCGGGGATACGCAGTATTTT
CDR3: CASSSLRGDTQYF

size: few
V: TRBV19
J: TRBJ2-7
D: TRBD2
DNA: TGTGCCAGTAGTCCGAGGACTAGCGGGAGGCGCTACGAGCAGTACTTC
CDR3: CASSPRTSGRRYEQYF

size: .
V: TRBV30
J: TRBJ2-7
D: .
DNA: TGTGCCTGGAGCCTCACAGGTACCTACGAGCAGTACTTC
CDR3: CAWSLTGTYEQYF

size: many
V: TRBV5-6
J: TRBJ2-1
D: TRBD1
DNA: TGTGCCAGCAGCGCCCTAAGGGGGCAGTTCTCCTACAATGAGCAGTTCTTC
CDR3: CASSALRGQFSYNEQFF

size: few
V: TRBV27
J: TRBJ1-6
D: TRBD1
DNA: TGTGCCAGCAGTTTATCGACAGGGGTGGGTTCACCCCTCCACTTT
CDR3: CASSLSTGVGSPLHF

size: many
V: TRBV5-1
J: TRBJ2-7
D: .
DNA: TGCGCCAGCAGCTCCATACGACCGGAGGGCCGGAGCTCCTACGAGCAGTACTTC
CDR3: CASSSIRPEGRSSYEQYF

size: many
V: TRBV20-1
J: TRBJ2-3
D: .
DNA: TGCAGTGCTAGGCCCACAGGGGGGGGGAGAGATACGCAGTATTTT
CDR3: CSARPTGGGRDTQYF

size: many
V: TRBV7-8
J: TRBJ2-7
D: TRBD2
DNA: TGTGCCAGCAGCTTAAGGGGCGGGAGGAGCTCCTACGAGCAGTACTTC
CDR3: CASSLRGGRSSYEQYF

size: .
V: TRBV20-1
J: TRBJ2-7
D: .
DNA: TGCAGTGCTAGAAAGCGGGCCTACTCCTACGAGCAGTACTTC
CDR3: CSARKRAYSYEQYF

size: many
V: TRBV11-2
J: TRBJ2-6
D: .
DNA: TGTGCCAGCAGCTTAGTGGGTGTGGACTTTGGGGCCAACGTCCTGACTTTC
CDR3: CASSLVGVDFGANVLTF

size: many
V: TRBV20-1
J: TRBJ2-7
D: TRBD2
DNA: TGCAGTGCCCTAGCGGGAGGACACTACGAGCAGTACTTC
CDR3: CSALAGGHYEQYF

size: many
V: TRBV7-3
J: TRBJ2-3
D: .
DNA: TGTGCCAGCAGCTTAGAGGGAGGAGGTAATACGCAGTATTTT
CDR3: CASSLEGGGNTQYF

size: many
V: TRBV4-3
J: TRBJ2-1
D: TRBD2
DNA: TGCGCCAGCAGCCAAGCCCCATGGGTACTAGCGGGAGCGGTTGAGCAGTTCTTC
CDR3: CASSQAPWVLAGAVEQFF

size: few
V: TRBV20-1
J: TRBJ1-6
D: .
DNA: TGCAGTGCTAGGGGCCAGGGAGAGGTCTCCTATAATTCACCCCTCCACTTT
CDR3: CSARGQGEVSYNSPLHF

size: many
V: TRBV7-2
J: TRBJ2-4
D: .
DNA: TGTGCCAGCAGCCCCCGTCTTGTTCAGAACATTCAGTACTTC
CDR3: CASSPRLVQNIQYF

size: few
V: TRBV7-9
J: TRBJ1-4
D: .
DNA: TGTGCCAGCAGCTTACTGATGGTCGGGGAAAAACTGTTTTTT
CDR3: CASSLLMVGEKLFF

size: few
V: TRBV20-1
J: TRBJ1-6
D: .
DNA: TGCAGTGCTAGACGCTCCTATAATTCACCCCTCCACTTT
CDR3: CSARRSYNSPLHF

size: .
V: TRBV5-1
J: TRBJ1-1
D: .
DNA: TGCGCCAGCAGCGTGAACCAGGGTCGCACTGAAGCTTTCTTT
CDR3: CASSVNQGRTEAFF

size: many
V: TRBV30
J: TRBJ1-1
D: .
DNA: TGTGCCTGGAGTGTTTGGGGCAGCCCTCGGAACACTGAAGCTTTCTTT
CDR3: CAWSVWGSPRNTEAFF

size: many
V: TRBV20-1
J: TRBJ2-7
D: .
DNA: TGCAGTGCTACCACATCCTACGAGCAGTACTTC
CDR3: CSATTSYEQYF

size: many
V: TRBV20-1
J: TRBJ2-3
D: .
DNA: TGCAGTGCTAGGGTGAGGGAGTTCACAGATACGCAGTATTTT
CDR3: CSARVREFTDTQYF

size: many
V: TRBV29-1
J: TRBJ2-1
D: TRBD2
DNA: TGCAGCGTTGGGGGAGTAGCGGGAGAAAGCTCCTACAATGAGCAGTTCTTC
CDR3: CSVGGVAGESSYNEQFF

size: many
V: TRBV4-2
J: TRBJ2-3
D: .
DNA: TGTGCCAGCAGCCTGACTAGGGCTAGCACAGATACGCAGTATTTT
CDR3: CASSLTRASTDTQYF

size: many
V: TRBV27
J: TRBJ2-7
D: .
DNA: TGTGCCAGCAGGGGCCAGGGACCCTACGAGCAGTACTTC
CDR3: CASRGQGPYEQYF

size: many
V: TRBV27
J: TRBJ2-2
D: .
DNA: TGTGCCAGCACCTCGACAGGCAGGACGGCCGGGGAGCTGTTTTTT
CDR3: CASTSTGRTAGELFF

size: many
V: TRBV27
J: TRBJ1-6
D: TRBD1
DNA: TGTGCCACCACAGGGGCGCCGGGTTCACCCCTCCACTTT
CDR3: CATTGAPGSPLHF

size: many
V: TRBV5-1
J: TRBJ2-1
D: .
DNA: TGCGCCAGCAGCTTCGGAGCGGTCCTCTACAATGAGCAGTTCTTC
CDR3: CASSFGAVLYNEQFF

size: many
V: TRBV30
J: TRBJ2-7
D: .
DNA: TGTGCCTGGAGTGTAAGCCCCCGCTCCTACGAGCAGTACTTC
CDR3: CAWSVSPRSYEQYF

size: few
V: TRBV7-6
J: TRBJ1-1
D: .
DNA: TGTGCCAGCAGCTCAACTCAGGGAACGTACACTGAAGCTTTCTTT
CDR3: CASSSTQGTYTEAFF

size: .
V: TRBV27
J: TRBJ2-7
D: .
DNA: TGTGCCAGCAGTTTTGCACAGTTCTACGAGCAGTACTTC
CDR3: CASSFAQFYEQYF

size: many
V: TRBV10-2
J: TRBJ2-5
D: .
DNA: TGCGCCAGCAGGGGACTGGGGCAGCAAGAGACCCAGTACTTC
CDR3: CASRGLGQQETQYF

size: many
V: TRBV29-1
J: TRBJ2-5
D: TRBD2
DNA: TGCAGCGTTGAAGAAGCATCGACTAGCGGGAGGGAGACCCAGTACTTC
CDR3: CSVEEASTSGRETQYF

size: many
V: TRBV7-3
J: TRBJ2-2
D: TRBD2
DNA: TGTGCCAGCAGCCCGGGACTAGGGAACACCGGGGAGCTGTTTTTT
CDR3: CASSPGLGNTGELFF

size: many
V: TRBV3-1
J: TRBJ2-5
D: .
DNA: TGTGCCAGCAGCCAGTCCAGGGAGAAGACCCAGTACTTC
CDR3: CASSQSREKTQYF

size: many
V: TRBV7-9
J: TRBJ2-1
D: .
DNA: TGTGCCAGCAGCCCAGGTTACAATGAGCAGTTCTTC
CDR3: CASSPGYNEQFF

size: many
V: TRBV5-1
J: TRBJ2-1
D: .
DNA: TGCGCCAGCAGCTTCGGTAATGAGCAGTTCTTC
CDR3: CASSFGNEQFF

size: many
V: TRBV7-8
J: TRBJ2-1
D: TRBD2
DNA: TGTGCCAGCAGCTTCGGCCGAGCTAGCGGGGCGAGCTCCTACAATGAGCAGTTCTTC
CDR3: CASSFGRASGASSYNEQFF

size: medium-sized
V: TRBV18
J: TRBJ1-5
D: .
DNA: TGTGCCAGCTCACCGAGACGAGGCAATCAGCCCCAGCATTTT
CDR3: CASSPRRGNQPQHF

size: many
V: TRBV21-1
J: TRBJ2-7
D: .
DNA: TGTGCCGGACAGGAACCTCAGCGGGAGGATTCCTACGAGCAGTACTTC
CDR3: CAGQEPQREDSYEQYF

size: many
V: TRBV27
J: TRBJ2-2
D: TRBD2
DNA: TGTGCCAGCAGTCCTGCCGGGACTAGCGTCACCGGGGAGCTGTTTTTT
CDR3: CASSPAGTSVTGELFF

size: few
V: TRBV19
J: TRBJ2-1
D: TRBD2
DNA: TGTGCCAGTAGTATGACTAGCGGGGGGTACAATGAGCAGTTCTTC
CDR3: CASSMTSGGYNEQFF

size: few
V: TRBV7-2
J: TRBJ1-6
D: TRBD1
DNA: TGTGCCAGCAGCCCGAGGACAGGGGGAGTGGCACCCCTCCACTTT
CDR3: CASSPRTGGVAPLHF

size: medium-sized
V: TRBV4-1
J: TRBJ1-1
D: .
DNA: TGCGCCAGCAGCCAGGACAGGAACACTGAAGCTTTCTTT
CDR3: CASSQDRNTEAFF

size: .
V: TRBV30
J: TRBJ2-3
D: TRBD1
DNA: TGTGCCTGGAGTAAAGGGACAGCCGATCCGCAGTATTTT
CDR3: CAWSKGTADPQYF

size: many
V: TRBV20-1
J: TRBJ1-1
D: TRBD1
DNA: TGCAGTGCTAGACTAAGACAGGGTATATTGCCTGAAGCTTTCTTT
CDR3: CSARLRQGILPEAFF

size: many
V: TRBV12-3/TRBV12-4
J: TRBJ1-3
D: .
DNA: TGTGCCAGCAGCCTGGGAAACACCATATATTTT
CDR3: CASSLGNTIYF

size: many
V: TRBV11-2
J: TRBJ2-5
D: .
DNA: TGTGCCAGCAGCTTAGGCGGACAAGAGACCCAGTACTTC
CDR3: CASSLGGQETQYF